A selection of T cell receptor beta chains follows, all from one sample in a study of OX40 agonist ivuxolimab in advanced cancers. Sequencing used immunoSEQ multiplex PCR; TCRdb keeps in-frame clones, though not all of them. The sample consists of tens of thousands of clones, around 84% of them appearing once. This material consisted of CD4+ or CD8+ T cells sorted from blood, taken in a trial of the OX40 agonist ivuxolimab. Receptors originate from an adult with an advanced solid tumor such as melanoma, head and neck, liver or kidney cancer. The CDR3 runs from the conserved cysteine through the conserved F or W. D genes are given only for firm matches. Size values are once, few and many counts, or a class for expanded clones, and some rows have none.

clone size: .; J gene: TRBJ2-1; V gene: TRBV7-9; D gene: TRBD2; CDR3 DNA: TGTGCCAGCAGCTTAGGTAGCGGGACGTACAATGAGCAGTTCTTC; CDR3 protein: CASSLGSGTYNEQFF
clone size: once; J gene: TRBJ2-7; V gene: TRBV6-5; D gene: .; CDR3 DNA: TGTGCCACCGAGAGCGCCTACGAGCAGTACTTC; CDR3 protein: CATESAYEQYF
clone size: .; J gene: TRBJ2-3; V gene: TRBV2; D gene: .; CDR3 DNA: TGTGCCAGCAGTGAATTCCAAAGCGGACCCACAGATACGCAGTATTTT; CDR3 protein: CASSEFQSGPTDTQYF
clone size: .; J gene: TRBJ1-4; V gene: TRBV2; D gene: .; CDR3 DNA: TGTGCCAGCAGTGAGGCCCGGCTAGGTCTTAATGAAAAACTGTTTTTT; CDR3 protein: CASSEARLGLNEKLFF
clone size: .; J gene: TRBJ2-7; V gene: TRBV5-5; D gene: .; CDR3 DNA: TGTGCCAGCAGCCCCCAGGACGAGCAGTACTTC; CDR3 protein: CASSPQDEQYF
clone size: .; J gene: TRBJ1-1; V gene: TRBV18; D gene: TRBD1; CDR3 DNA: TGTGCCAGCTCACCTCCCACAGGGGGGGCGGAACCTGAAGCTTTCTTT; CDR3 protein: CASSPPTGGAEPEAFF
clone size: .; J gene: TRBJ2-5; V gene: TRBV29-1; D gene: .; CDR3 DNA: TGCAGCGTTGGACTGGGTGGCGAGACCCAGTACTTC; CDR3 protein: CSVGLGGETQYF
clone size: .; J gene: TRBJ2-7; V gene: TRBV7-6; D gene: TRBD2; CDR3 DNA: TGTGCCAGCAGCCGAGGGACTAGCGGAGGCTACGAGCAGTACTTC; CDR3 protein: CASSRGTSGGYEQYF
clone size: .; J gene: TRBJ2-3; V gene: TRBV9; D gene: .; CDR3 DNA: TGTGCCAGCAGCGTAGAGCCCGGTTTAGAAACGCAGTATTTT; CDR3 protein: CASSVEPGLETQYF
clone size: .; J gene: TRBJ2-5; V gene: TRBV10-2; D gene: .; CDR3 DNA: TGCGCCAGCAAAAGGATTAGCGCACAAGAGACCCAGTACTTC; CDR3 protein: CASKRISAQETQYF
clone size: .; J gene: TRBJ2-1; V gene: TRBV5-4; D gene: .; CDR3 DNA: TGTGCCAGCAGCTCGGAGGACAATGAGCAGTTCTTC; CDR3 protein: CASSSEDNEQFF
clone size: .; J gene: TRBJ1-4; V gene: TRBV9; D gene: .; CDR3 DNA: TGTGCCAGCAGCGTATCTGGGGGTGAAAAACTGTTTTTT; CDR3 protein: CASSVSGGEKLFF
clone size: .; J gene: TRBJ2-5; V gene: TRBV9; D gene: .; CDR3 DNA: TGTGCCAGCAGCGAGGGGGGCAGCGGACTGGAGGAGACCCAGTACTTC; CDR3 protein: CASSEGGSGLEETQYF
clone size: .; J gene: TRBJ2-6; V gene: TRBV27; D gene: .; CDR3 DNA: TGTGCCAGCAGTTCGTCTGGGGCCAACGTCCTGACTTTC; CDR3 protein: CASSSSGANVLTF
clone size: .; J gene: TRBJ1-1; V gene: TRBV5-1; D gene: .; CDR3 DNA: TGCGCCAGCAGCCCACCAGGGGCTGAAGCTTTCTTT; CDR3 protein: CASSPPGAEAFF
clone size: few; J gene: TRBJ2-5; V gene: TRBV13; D gene: TRBD1; CDR3 DNA: TGTGCCAGCAGCCCCTCGGGGACAGGGGGGGGAGAGACCCAGTACTTC; CDR3 protein: CASSPSGTGGGETQYF